This T cell receptor beta chain is from a study of blood T cell repertoires in COVID-19. Looking at the study overall: COVID-19 samples collected from the United States, Italy and Spain covered acute and convalescent phases. T cells, B-cell-depleted T cells, or PBMCs provided the cDNA or gDNA that served as material.

Membership in each cohort depended on participant-reported clinical history. Before being deemed recovered, Cohort 3 donors had two negative PCRs, clearance, or symptom resolution. Clones were read by immunoSEQ multiplex PCR, and TCRdb kept only the in-frame ones, dropping some. The sample includes 450,000 to 500,000 clones, around 85% seen only once; the top ten take 6.5% to 8.5%. CDR1 is SGHRS, CDR2 YFSETQ, per germline. After removal of 4 bases from V and 7 bases from J, the junction contained 4 bases not matched to a gene. The CDR3 totals 14 residues. The chain recombines TRBV5-1 with TRBJ1-4; 10 nucleotides match TRBD1. Source material: PBMCs or T cells enriched from blood (not recorded which). The receptor was derived from an older woman who had recovered from COVID-19. CDR3 sequence reads: CASSNRDRGEKLFF. Written as DNA, the CDR3 is TGCGCCAGCAGCAACCGGGACAGGGGTGAAAAACTGTTTTTT.